A single sample gave rise to the 24 T cell receptor beta chains below, sequenced in a study of cytomegalovirus exposure and HLA in healthy donors. This PCR relied on a set of 60 Vbeta primers and 13 Jbeta primers. The repertoire was sequenced with immunoSEQ multiplex PCR; TCRdb's copy has only in-frame clones and lacks some. The table has around 130,000 clones, around four fifths seen once; the top ten hold around 2.1%. Sequenced sample: PBMCs. These receptors originate from a woman aged 40 to 50 in good health and CMV-seropositive.

The J gene is TRBJ2-5, the V gene TRBV9, with 8 nucleotides matching TRBD2. CDR1 and CDR2 from the germline V gene are SGDLS and YYNGEE. The CDR3 runs to 13 residues. V was clipped by 3 bases and J by 5 bases; unmatched bases: 3. CDR3 region: CASSGTSLETQYF. The DNA of the CDR3 is TGTGCCAGCAGCGGGACTAGCTTGGAGACCCAGTACTTC.

This clone was picked up one time. This chain uses TRBV25-1 with TRBJ2-7; 10 nucleotides line up with TRBD1. The germline V gene encodes CDR1 MGHDK and CDR2 SYGVNS. CDR3 length: 15 amino acids. The junction had 2 bases not matched to a gene; V was cut back by 3 bases and J by 0 bases. The CDR3 region has the DNA TGTGCCAGCAGTGACCGGGACAGGGGCTCCTACGAGCAGTACTTC. As protein: CASSDRDRGSYEQYF.

To note about this clone: This sample also contains other DNA sequences that code for the same CDR3. The V gene is TRBV18, the J gene TRBJ1-5, with 10 bases identical to TRBD1. Germline V lookup: CDR1 KGHSH, CDR2 LQKENI. The CDR3 length is 14 residues. With 2 bases clipped from V and 7 bases from J, the junction kept 2 bases outside the gene matches. The CDR3 region is CASSPRQGAQPQHF. The CDR3 DNA reads TGTGCCAGCTCACCAAGACAGGGGGCCCAGCCCCAGCATTTT.

The genes are TRBV6-7 and TRBJ1-5, with 8 bases matching TRBD1. TRBV6-7 is an open reading frame, and its role is uncertain. V shed 2 bases and J 2 bases; nucleotides not matched to a gene: 8. CDR3 size: 17 residues. DNA for the CDR3: TGTGCCAGCAGTTACGTCCGACAGGGGAGCCGCAATCAGCCCCAGCATTTT. It specifies CASSYVRQGSRNQPQHF.

The chain has TRBV4-1 and TRBJ2-7; TRBD1 aligns across 7 bases. The V segment lost 1 base and the J segment 6 bases; nucleotides outside the gene matches: 12. Germline lookup yields CDR1 MGHRA and CDR2 YSYEKL. CDR3 length: 16 residues. The CDR3, as DNA: TGCGCCAGCAGCCAAGTGGCGGGCAAGGGGGCGGTCGAGCAGTACTTC. Encoded protein: CASSQVAGKGAVEQYF.

The chain uses TRBV5-4 and TRBJ1-3; no definite D call. CDR1 is SGHNT, CDR2 YYREEE, per germline (reference sequence). V was trimmed by 0 bases and J by 2 bases, leaving 6 bases between them. The CDR3 loop spans 14 amino acids. The chain's CDR3 is CASSLGETGNTIYF. The CDR3 DNA reads as TGTGCCAGCAGCTTGGGAGAGACTGGAAACACCATATATTTT.

This chain connects TRBV5-8 to TRBJ1-2; D possibly corresponds to TRBD1 (6 bases). Germline-derived CDR1 and CDR2 are SGHTS and YDEGEE. The length of the CDR3 is 13 residues. V lost 4 bases and J 4 bases, leaving 11 bases between the germline ends. The CDR3 here is CASSPRTAYGYTF. The CDR3 DNA follows: TGTGCCAGCAGCCCAAGGACAGCCTATGGCTACACCTTC. Filled out from reference TRBV5-8 and TRBJ1-2, the complete variable domain reads EAGVTQSPTHLIKTRGQQATLRCSPISGHTSVYWYQQALGLGLQFLLWYDEGEERNRGNFPPRFSGRQFPNYSSELNVNALELEDSALYLCASSPRTAYGYTFGSGTRLTVV.

The rearrangement uses TRBV7-2 and TRBJ1-3; 7 bases agree with TRBD1. The CDR3 has 18 amino acids. J was trimmed by 4 bases and V by 0 bases; bases with no gene match: 12. In germline, CDR1 is SGHTA, CDR2 FQGNSA. Here the CDR3 reads CASSLALTQGTAGNTIYF. DNA of the CDR3: TGTGCCAGCAGCTTAGCGCTGACACAGGGGACCGCGGGAAACACCATATATTTT.

CDR3 protein: CASSVGGTSGSTDTQYF. CDR3 coding DNA: TGTGCCAGCAGCGTTGGAGGGACTAGCGGCAGCACAGATACGCAGTATTTT. The rearrangement joins TRBV9 to TRBJ2-3, with 11 bases identical to TRBD2. The CDR3 is made up of 17 amino acids. The germline V gene encodes CDR1 SGDLS and CDR2 YYNGEE. The trim removed 2 bases at V and 0 bases at J, leaving 5 bases unmatched.

The gene calls are TRBV6-5 and TRBJ2-7; 7 nucleotides line up with TRBD2. CDR1 and CDR2 from the germline V gene are MNHEY and SVGAGI. The V gene end was trimmed by 2 bases and the J gene end by 2 bases; junction bases not matched to a gene: 0. The CDR3 is 13 residues long. CDR3 nucleotides: TGTGCCAGCAGTTACGCGGGAGCCTACGAGCAGTACTTC. This translates into CASSYAGAYEQYF.

This chain joins TRBV15 and TRBJ2-7, with 10 bases lining up with TRBD2. J was trimmed by 5 bases and V by 2 bases; bases with no gene match: 12. The CDR3 is 17 amino acids. From germline, CDR1 is LNHNV and CDR2 YYDKDF (reference sequence). The CDR3 sequence: CATSRLVLAGHVNEQYF. The CDR3 region has the DNA TGTGCCACCAGCAGATTGGTACTAGCGGGGCACGTCAACGAGCAGTACTTC.

The chain couples TRBV28 to TRBJ2-7, with TRBD1 matching over 8 bases. The CDR3 sequence is 14 residues long. J was trimmed by 2 bases and V by 6 bases; bases with no gene match: 6. CDR1 and CDR2 from the germline V gene are MDHEN and SYDVKM. The CDR3 loop reads CASSLPGGTYEQYF. CDR3 nucleotides: TGTGCCAGCAGCCTCCCAGGGGGCACCTACGAGCAGTACTTC.

The V call is TRBV4-3, the J call TRBJ1-2; TRBD1 might be the D (5 bases). Germline V lookup: CDR1 LGHNA, CDR2 YSLEER. V was clipped by 4 bases and J by 0 bases, with 12 bases between them. CDR3 length equals 15 residues. The CDR3 is CASSRSRGANYGYTF. CDR3 bases: TGCGCCAGCAGCCGGTCGCGGGGGGCTAACTATGGCTACACCTTC.

This clone was counted a single time. Germline and junction disagree at one end, which may indicate a read error. The V call is TRBV7-9, the J call TRBJ2-7, with 7 positions matching TRBD1. CDR3 length equals 12 residues. Germline loops: CDR1 SEHNR, CDR2 FQNEAQ (reference sequence). The CDR3 loop is CASSFRETGPRF. CDR3 nucleotides: TGTGCCAGCAGCTTTCGAGAGACAGGGCCCCGCTTC.

V usage is TRBV7-3 and J usage is TRBJ2-5; maybe TRBD1 (6 bases). Germline CDR1 and CDR2: SGHTA and FQGTGA. The CDR3 is made up of 15 amino acids. Deletions cut 1 base from V and 7 bases from J, with 16 bases between. This CDR3 is CASSLIPQGIATQYF. DNA of the CDR3: TGTGCCAGCAGCTTAATCCCCCAGGGGATAGCGACCCAGTACTTC.

The J gene is TRBJ1-5, the V gene TRBV28; 8 positions match TRBD1. Unmatched junction bases numbered 5, after V lost 5 bases and J lost 2 bases. The germline V gene encodes CDR1 MDHEN and CDR2 SYDVKM. CDR3 size: 15 residues. CDR3 DNA sequence: TGTGCCAGCAGTGACGGACAGGGTGGCAATCAGCCCCAGCATTTT. It codes for CASSDGQGGNQPQHF.

The J gene is TRBJ2-5, the V gene TRBV7-2; 8 bases are shared with TRBD1. The CDR3 has 16 residues. Germline CDR1 reads SGHTA; CDR2 reads FQGNSA. Trimming removed 3 bases from V and 5 bases from J; junction bases left unmatched: 11. CDR3 DNA: TGTGCCAGCAGCTTCTCATCGGACAGGGCGAAGGAGACCCAGTACTTC. It translates to CASSFSSDRAKETQYF.

The chain couples TRBV10-3 to TRBJ1-2; a weak D match, TRBD1 (5 bases). Trimming took off 4 bases at V and 11 bases at J, with 11 bases between the two ends. Germline V gene lookup returns CDR1 ENHRY and CDR2 SYGVKD. The CDR3 contains 11 residues. In DNA, the CDR3 is TGTGCCATCAGTGGGCAGGGCATTTACACCTTC. It yields the protein CAISGQGIYTF.

The chain employs TRBV6-1 and TRBJ2-7; perhaps TRBD1 as D (6 bases). Germline V gene sequence: CDR1 MNHNS, CDR2 SASEGT. The CDR3 covers 14 residues. V lost 8 bases to trimming and J lost 0 bases, with 14 bases between them. The CDR3 loop is CASQGQPGSYEQYF. The CDR3 coding sequence is TGTGCCAGCCAGGGACAACCTGGCTCCTACGAGCAGTACTTC.

V and J are TRBV5-1 and TRBJ2-1; TRBD2 agrees at 9 bases. This CDR3 has 15 residues. Germline CDR1 and CDR2: SGHRS and YFSETQ. The V gene end was trimmed by 0 bases and the J gene end by 10 bases; junction bases not matched to a gene: 8. CDR3 bases: TGCGCCAGCAGCTTGGGGACTAGCGCCCAAGGCGAGCAGTTCTTC. Amino acid sequence: CASSLGTSAQGEQFF. Full variable domain (outside the CDR3, taken from reference TRBV5-1 and TRBJ2-1): KAGVTQTPRYLIKTRGQQVTLSCSPISGHRSVSWYQQTPGQGLQFLFEYFSETQRNKGNFPGRFSGRQFSNSRSEMNVSTLELGDSALYLCASSLGTSAQGEQFFGPGTRLTVL.

The chain combines TRBV7-3 with TRBJ2-3; D perhaps matches TRBD2 (6 bases). CDR1 is SGHTA and CDR2 is FQGTGA in the germline V gene. Trimming removed 2 bases at V and 2 bases at J, with 14 bases between. The CDR3 has 16 amino acids. Here the CDR3 DNA reads TGTGCCAGCAGCTTATCGGGGGTCCCTCTCACAGATACGCAGTATTTT. It specifies CASSLSGVPLTDTQYF.

The genes are TRBV5-6 and TRBJ2-7; D might be TRBD1 (6 bases). V was clipped by 0 bases and J by 6 bases, with 10 bases between them. CDR1 is SGHDT, CDR2 YYEEEE, per germline. The length of the CDR3 is 13 residues. CDR3 DNA: TGTGCCAGCAGCTTGGTCCAGGGGTTCGAGCAGTACTTC. Translated: CASSLVQGFEQYF.

The V call is TRBV9, the J call TRBJ1-4, with D unresolved. Trimming shortened V by 4 bases and J by 8 bases, and 15 bases separated the two germline ends. This CDR3 has 14 residues. Germline-derived CDR1 and CDR2 are SGDLS and YYNGEE. The chain's CDR3 is CASSSGGRAEKLFF. CDR3 DNA sequence: TGTGCCAGCAGCTCCGGAGGTAGGGCAGAAAAACTGTTTTTT. Full variable domain (remainder filled in from reference TRBV9 and TRBJ1-4): DSGVTQTPKHLITATGQRVTLRCSPRSGDLSVYWYQQSLDQGLQFLIQYYNGEERAKGNILERFSAQQFPDLHSELNLSSLELGDSALYFCASSSGGRAEKLFFGSGTQLSVL.

V and J are TRBV11-3 and TRBJ2-7, with 10 bases lining up with TRBD1. Looked up from germline, CDR1 is SGHNT and CDR2 is YENEEA. The CDR3 spans 15 residues. Trimming took 5 bases from V and 13 from J; bases not matched to a gene: 17. CDR3 sequence (DNA): TGTGCCAGCAGCCCGGGACAGGGGAGCGATCAAACGGTCTACTTC. Amino acid sequence: CASSPGQGSDQTVYF.